The 13 T cell receptor beta chains given below trace back to one sample, sequenced in a study of STAT5B mutations in CD4+ large granular lymphocyte leukemia. The data were produced by immunoSEQ multiplex PCR, yet TCRdb's version contains in-frame clones alone and is incomplete. This sample has 30,000 to 40,000 clones, with 65% to 70% found just once. Sequenced sample: CD4+ T cells from blood buffy coats. These receptors all stem from a human donor in good health.

This chain uses TRBV28 with TRBJ1-1; no definite D call. The ends were cut back, 2 bases at V and 7 bases at J, with 8 bases in the middle. The CDR3 is 12 residues long. Germline V CDR1 and CDR2: MDHEN, SYDVKM. The CDR3 nucleotides read TGTGCCAGCAGTTTAACCCCGGGTGAAGCTTTCTTT. The encoded protein is CASSLTPGEAFF. Full variable domain (remainder filled in from reference TRBV28 and TRBJ1-1): DVKVTQSSRYLVKRTGEKVFLECVQDMDHENMFWYRQDPGLGLRLIYFSYDVKMKEKGDIPEGYSVSREKKERFSLILESASTNQTSMYLCASSLTPGEAFFGQGTRLTVV.

V and J are TRBV10-1 and TRBJ2-3, with 8 bases that match TRBD2. This CDR3 contains 16 residues. Looked up from germline, CDR1 is WNHNN and CDR2 is SYGVQD (reference sequence). The junction had 8 bases not matched to a gene; V was cut back by 0 bases and J by 6 bases. CDR3 in DNA: TGCGCCAGCAGTGAGTCGACGGGGGGGTTAACGGATACGCAGTATTTT. This gives the protein CASSESTGGLTDTQYF.

The V gene is TRBV5-1, the J gene TRBJ2-1; TRBD1 or TRBD2 may be the D gene (5 bases each). From germline, CDR1 is SGHRS and CDR2 YFSETQ. This CDR3 has 16 amino acids. Trimming removed 0 bases at V and 0 bases at J, with 10 bases between. The CDR3 is CASSLARGNSYNEQFF. CDR3 DNA: TGCGCCAGCAGCTTGGCGAGGGGAAACTCCTACAATGAGCAGTTCTTC. The complete variable domain, with remaining parts taken from reference TRBV5-1 and TRBJ2-1, reads KAGVTQTPRYLIKTRGQQVTLSCSPISGHRSVSWYQQTPGQGLQFLFEYFSETQRNKGNFPGRFSGRQFSNSRSEMNVSTLELGDSALYLCASSLARGNSYNEQFFGPGTRLTVL.

This chain uses TRBV2 with TRBJ2-1; 7 bases line up with TRBD2. The length of the CDR3 is 15 residues. The V gene's germline CDR1 is SNHLY and CDR2 FYNNEI. J was trimmed by 2 bases and V by 4 bases; bases with no gene match: 5. The CDR3 spells CASSVGLSTYNEQFF. CDR3 coding DNA: TGTGCCAGCAGTGTGGGACTAAGCACCTACAATGAGCAGTTCTTC. The full variable domain, rest sourced from reference TRBV2 and TRBJ2-1, is EPEVTQTPSHQVTQMGQEVILRCVPISNHLYFYWYRQILGQKVEFLVSFYNNEISEKSEIFDDQFSVERPDGSNFTLKIRSTKLEDSAMYFCASSVGLSTYNEQFFGPGTRLTVL.

This clone showed up just a few times. J is TRBJ1-1 and V is TRBV9; unclear D gene. V lost 4 bases to trimming and J lost 0 bases, with 7 bases between them. This CDR3 is built from 13 residues. Germline V CDR1 and CDR2: SGDLS, YYNGEE. CDR3 sequence reads: CASSLLMNTEAFF. The CDR3 DNA is TGTGCCAGCAGCCTGCTTATGAACACTGAAGCTTTCTTT.

The chain joins TRBV7-2 to TRBJ2-5; TRBD2 aligns across 13 bases. CDR1 SGHTA and CDR2 FQGNSA come from the germline V gene. The V and J ends lost 4 bases and 7 bases, in that order; junction bases with no gene match: 9. The CDR3 sequence is 16 residues long. The CDR3 coding sequence is TGTGCCAGCAGCTCCCCGACTAGCGGGGGGCCGGGGACCCAGTACTTC. Translating it yields CASSSPTSGGPGTQYF.

V and J are TRBV6-5 and TRBJ1-3, with D possibly being TRBD1 (6 bases). The V end lost 2 bases, the J end lost 4 bases, and 15 bases lay between the germline ends. Looked up from germline, CDR1 is MNHEY and CDR2 is SVGAGI. This CDR3 is built from 16 residues. For the CDR3, the DNA is TGTGCCAGCAGTTACGGTCGGCCGGGGGCGGGAAACACCATATATTTT. Translated: CASSYGRPGAGNTIYF.

This clone was recorded only once. The chain joins TRBV6-5 to TRBJ2-7, with 7 bases identical to TRBD2. The CDR3 totals 14 residues. The junction had 5 bases not matched to a gene; V was cut back by 0 bases and J by 6 bases. CDR1 is MNHEY and CDR2 is SVGAGI in the germline V gene. The CDR3 coding sequence is TGTGCCAGCAGTTACTCGGCTAGCGGCGGCGAGCAGTACTTC. This translates into CASSYSASGGEQYF.

This clone was seen a few times. The chain carries TRBV10-1 and TRBJ2-2; D remains unclear. From germline, CDR1 is WNHNN and CDR2 SYGVQD (reference sequence). This CDR3 is built from 14 residues. Trimming removed 3 bases at V and 6 bases at J, with 11 bases between. DNA for the CDR3: TGCGCCAGCAGTGACTATTGGAAGGCCGGGGAGCTGTTTTTT. Protein product: CASSDYWKAGELFF.

V gene TRBV10-3 combines with J gene TRBJ1-3, with TRBD1 as a possible D gene (5 bases). Germline V gene lookup returns CDR1 ENHRY and CDR2 SYGVKD. Trimming took 4 bases from V and 8 from J, leaving 15 bases between them. This CDR3 has 14 residues. Here the CDR3 reads CAISAMAGRDTIYF. The CDR3 region has the DNA TGTGCCATCAGTGCCATGGCAGGGAGGGACACCATATATTTT.

The V call is TRBV7-8, the J call TRBJ1-5; D remains ambiguous. The V gene's germline CDR1 is SGHVS and CDR2 FQNEAQ. The CDR3 totals 16 residues. V was shortened by 3 bases and J by 14 bases, with 26 bases between the two germline ends. This CDR3 reads CASSFDSGNPSEEKHF. The CDR3 DNA follows: TGTGCCAGCAGCTTCGACTCCGGGAATCCGAGCGAGGAGAAGCATTTT.

V gene TRBV2 combines with J gene TRBJ1-5, with 8 bases lining up with TRBD1. With V trimmed by 8 bases and J by 3 bases, 9 bases remained unmatched. Looked up from germline, CDR1 is SNHLY and CDR2 is FYNNEI. This CDR3 is built from 15 residues. CDR3 amino acids: CASARGQGYNQPQHF. The DNA of the CDR3 is TGTGCCAGCGCCCGAGGACAGGGCTACAATCAGCCCCAGCATTTT.

The chain carries TRBV19 and TRBJ1-4, with D unclear. The CDR3 runs to 12 residues. Germline V lookup: CDR1 LNHDA, CDR2 SQIVND (reference sequence). V shed 5 bases and J shed 8 bases, with 9 bases lying between them. The CDR3 protein is CASSPLGEKLFF. The CDR3, as DNA: TGTGCCAGTAGTCCCCTCGGGGAAAAACTGTTTTTT.